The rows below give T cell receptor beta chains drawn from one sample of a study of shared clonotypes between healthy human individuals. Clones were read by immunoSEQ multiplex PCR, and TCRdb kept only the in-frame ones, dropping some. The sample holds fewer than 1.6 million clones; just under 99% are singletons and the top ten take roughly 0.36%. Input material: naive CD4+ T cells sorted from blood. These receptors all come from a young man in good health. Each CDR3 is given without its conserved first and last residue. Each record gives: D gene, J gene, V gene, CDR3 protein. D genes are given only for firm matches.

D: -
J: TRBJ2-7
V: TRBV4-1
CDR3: ASSPLVGVAYEQY

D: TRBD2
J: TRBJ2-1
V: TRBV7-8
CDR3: ASSLVALAGANEQF

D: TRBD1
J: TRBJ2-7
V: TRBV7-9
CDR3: ASNEYRGTGGFRDEQY

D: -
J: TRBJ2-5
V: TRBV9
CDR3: ASSTLYQETQY

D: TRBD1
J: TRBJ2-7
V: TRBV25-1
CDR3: ASTRGQGAYEQY

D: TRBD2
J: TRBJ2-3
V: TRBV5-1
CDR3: ASSSLAGVDTQY

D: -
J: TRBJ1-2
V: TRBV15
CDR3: ATSAGDYGYT

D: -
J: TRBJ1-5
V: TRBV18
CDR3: ASSPFGRGGNQPQH

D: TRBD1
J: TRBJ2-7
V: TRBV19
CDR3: ASSKRTGGEQY

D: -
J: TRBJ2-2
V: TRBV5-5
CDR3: ASSLAIPNTGELF

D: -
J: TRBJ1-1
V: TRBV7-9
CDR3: ASSLPGSTNTEAF

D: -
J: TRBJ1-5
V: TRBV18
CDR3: ASSPGIIQGLQPQH

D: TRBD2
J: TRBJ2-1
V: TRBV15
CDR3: ATSRKAGGPSFTYNEQF

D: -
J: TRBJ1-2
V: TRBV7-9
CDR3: ASSDTRTYGYT

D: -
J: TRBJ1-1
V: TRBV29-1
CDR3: SVNSPGLNTEAF

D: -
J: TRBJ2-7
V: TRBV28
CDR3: ASSLAGYEQY